The present TCR beta chain was sequenced within a study of T cells in Graves' hyperthyroidism and ophthalmopathy. This clonotype was detected many times. Its antigen is as yet unknown. Amplification yielded TCR beta CDR3 regions, with RNA transcripts as the source. HTBI primers were the set used in a first-round RT-PCR of the TCR CDR3. TCRdb re-called the multiplex PCR reads through MiXCR, storing one row per CDR3 protein. The sample has 96,000 or so distinct CDR3 sequences, about 51% seen once; the top ten hold 27%. Aged 18 to 65, the patients had hyperthyroidism that was newly diagnosed and had lasted under 2 months. General observations from the study: In the analysis, a 13 V-J model separated ophthalmopathy from stable hyperthyroidism.

Deletions cut 5 bases from V and 0 bases from J, with 8 bases between. Germline loops: CDR1 MNHNY, CDR2 SVGAGI (reference sequence). The CDR3 is 13 residues long. The receptor was isolated from a woman aged 40 to 55 with Graves' hyperthyroidism. The sample was blood. V is TRBV6-6 and J is TRBJ2-7; D not certain. CDR3 bases: TGTGCCAGCAGTCGTACAAACTCCTACGAGCAGTACTTC. It is translated as CASSRTNSYEQYF.